The next 27 T cell receptor beta chains were all read from a single sample in a study of T cell repertoires in aging, cancer and after chemotherapy. TCR beta rearrangements were amplified from peripheral blood genomic DNA. Rearranged V-D-J TRB sequences were amplified with a mixed TRB-A/B primer pool. TCRdb ran MiXCR on the multiplex PCR reads and lists one entry per CDR3 protein. The sample shows about 9,700 distinct CDR3 sequences, 33% of them seen only once. The sequenced sample was blood. The receptors shown here come from a human donor in good health.

The rearrangement uses TRBV12-3 or TRBV12-4 and TRBJ1-4; a weak D match, TRBD1 (5 bases). V was pared by 2 bases and J by 10 bases, with 11 bases between. The CDR3 is 13 amino acids. The chain's CDR3 is CASSLLGVGKLFF. DNA of the CDR3: TGTGCCAGCAGTTTATTAGGGGTTGGAAAACTGTTTTTT.

The chain is built from TRBV6-4 and TRBJ1-1, with no clear D. The germline V gene has CDR1 MRHNA and CDR2 SNTAGT. V dropped 2 bases and J dropped 1 base, with 5 bases sitting between them. This CDR3 spans 13 amino acids. The CDR3 loop reads CASSDRSNTEAFF. The CDR3, as DNA: TGTGCCAGCAGTGACAGATCGAACACTGAAGCTTTCTTT.

This rearrangement joins TRBV15 to TRBJ1-1; D unresolved. The V gene's germline CDR1 is LNHNV and CDR2 YYDKDF (reference sequence). V lost 1 base and J 3 bases, leaving 9 bases between the germline ends. The CDR3 runs 14 residues. The CDR3 loop is CATSRGGRDTEAFF. The CDR3 coding sequence is TGTGCCACCAGCAGAGGAGGGAGAGACACTGAAGCTTTCTTT.

The rearrangement uses TRBV11-3 and TRBJ1-4; weak D call: TRBD1 (6 bases). This CDR3 is 14 amino acids long. Germline V gene data show CDR1 as SGHNT and CDR2 as YENEEA. Between the trimmed V and J ends, which lost 5 bases and 6 bases, there was a span of 13 bases. The CDR3 protein is CASSLLGQYEKLFF. As DNA, the CDR3 is TGTGCCAGCAGCCTCCTAGGACAGTATGAAAAACTGTTTTTT.

The chain has TRBV11-3 and TRBJ2-1, with D possibly TRBD2 on 6 matching bases. The J call is doubtful: the DNA matches TRBJ2-7 better. Germline CDR1 is SGHNT and CDR2 is YENEEA. The CDR3 totals 14 residues. The CDR3 loop reads CASSLRVAAYEQYF. The CDR3 nucleotides read TGTGCCAGCAGCTTGCGGGTAGCGGCGTACGAGCAGTACTTC.

CDR3 region: CASSLVSGLAGDHEQFF. The CDR3 bases are TGTGCCAGCAGCTTAGTATCGGGACTAGCGGGGGATCATGAGCAGTTCTTC. V is TRBV7-6 and J is TRBJ2-1; 14 bases are a match to TRBD2. With V trimmed by 1 base and J by 8 bases, 7 bases remained unmatched. Germline V CDR1 and CDR2: SGHVS, FNYEAQ. This CDR3 contains 17 residues.

This chain joins TRBV6-2 or TRBV6-3 and TRBJ2-6, with no clear D. Germline V lookup: CDR1 MNHEY, CDR2 SVGEGT. The CDR3 is made up of 14 amino acids. Between the trimmed V and J ends, which lost 6 bases and 3 bases, there was a span of 9 bases. CDR3 amino acids: CASSPVYGANVLTF. The CDR3 DNA follows: TGTGCCAGCAGCCCTGTTTATGGGGCCAACGTCCTGACTTTC.

The V gene is TRBV11-3, the J gene TRBJ2-7, with 9 bases that match TRBD2. The CDR3 has 15 residues. V lost 1 base and J lost 6; bases outside the gene matches: 7. Looked up from germline, CDR1 is SGHNT and CDR2 is YENEEA. CDR3 region: CASSLAGGGASEQYF. The CDR3 DNA follows: TGTGCCAGCAGCTTAGCAGGCGGGGGGGCCAGCGAGCAGTACTTC. Based on the CDR3 plus reference TRBV11-3 and TRBJ2-7, the full variable domain is EAGVVQSPRYKIIEKKQPVAFWCNPISGHNTLYWYLQNLGQGPELLIRYENEEAVDDSQLPKDRFSAERLKGVDSTLKIQPAELGDSAVYLCASSLAGGGASEQYFGPGTRLTVT.

The V call is TRBV19, the J call TRBJ2-3; TRBD2 matches 12 bases. The CDR3 spans 15 residues. The J segment lost 4 bases and the V segment lost 9 bases, leaving 8 bases of the junction unmatched. CDR1 is LNHDA, CDR2 SQIVND, per germline (reference sequence). In DNA form, the CDR3 reads TGTGCCAGCAGCAGGGCTAGCGGGGGGGCAGATACGCAGTATTTT. This gives the protein CASSRASGGADTQYF.

This clonotype was observed a single time. The chain has TRBV4-2 and TRBJ2-3, with TRBD2 matching 12 bases. The CDR3 is 17 amino acids. Germline V lookup: CDR1 LGHNA, CDR2 YNFKEQ. V lost 0 bases and J lost 2; bases outside the gene matches: 3. CDR3 residues: CASSQDLAGGSTDTQYF. CDR3 sequence (DNA): TGTGCCAGCAGCCAAGATCTAGCGGGGGGGTCCACAGATACGCAGTATTTT.

This chain connects TRBV18 to TRBJ1-5, with D perhaps TRBD1 (6 bases). The CDR3 covers 15 residues. The V end was cut by 6 bases, the J end by 4 bases, with 16 bases between. Germline CDR1 reads KGHSH; CDR2 reads LQKENI. DNA of the CDR3: TGTGCCAGCTCCCGCATCTCGGACAGTAATCAGCCCCAGCATTTT. This gives the protein CASSRISDSNQPQHF. Variable domain in full (rest from reference TRBV18 and TRBJ1-5): NAGVMQNPRHLVRRRGQEARLRCSPMKGHSHVYWYRQLPEEGLKFMVYLQKENIIDESGMPKERFSAEFPKEGPSILRIQQVVRGDSAAYFCASSRISDSNQPQHFGDGTRLSIL.

CDR3: CASSYGDGRETQYF. The CDR3 bases are TGTGCCAGCAGTTACGGGGATGGGAGGGAGACCCAGTACTTC. V usage is TRBV27 and J usage is TRBJ2-5; the D gene is possibly TRBD2 (6 bases). Germline lookup yields CDR1 MNHEY and CDR2 SMNVEV (reference sequence). With 4 bases removed from V and 5 bases from J, the gap between germline ends came to 14 bases. The CDR3 length is 14 residues.

This clonotype was observed a few times. The J gene is TRBJ2-7, the V gene TRBV18, with TRBD1 matching 7 bases. The germline V gene has CDR1 KGHSH and CDR2 LQKENI. The trim removed 1 base at V and 0 bases at J, leaving 6 bases unmatched. This CDR3 region has 16 residues. This chain's CDR3 is CASSPQRTGSSYEQYF. The CDR3 coding sequence is TGTGCCAGCTCACCACAGCGGACAGGCAGCTCCTACGAGCAGTACTTC. The entire variable domain, with the rest obtained from reference TRBV18 and TRBJ2-7, is as follows: NAGVMQNPRHLVRRRGQEARLRCSPMKGHSHVYWYRQLPEEGLKFMVYLQKENIIDESGMPKERFSAEFPKEGPSILRIQQVVRGDSAAYFCASSPQRTGSSYEQYFGPGTRLTVT.

This clonotype was found a few times. This chain joins TRBV15 and TRBJ2-5; TRBD1 matches 7 bases. Germline CDR1 reads LNHNV; CDR2 reads YYDKDF (reference sequence). V gave up 3 bases and J gave up 1 base; unmatched junction bases: 2. The CDR3 has 14 residues. CDR3 protein: CATSRGQTQETQYF. CDR3 DNA sequence: TGTGCCACCAGCAGGGGACAGACCCAAGAGACCCAGTACTTC.

This sequence joins TRBV15 and TRBJ2-1; D ambiguous. Trimming left V 1 base short and J 3 bases short, with 22 bases between. CDR1 and CDR2 from the germline V gene are LNHNV and YYDKDF (reference sequence). The CDR3 covers 19 residues. CDR3 residues: CATSRVSGSSRPYYNEQFF. CDR3 bases: TGTGCCACCAGCAGAGTCAGTGGCAGCTCGCGACCTTACTACAATGAGCAGTTCTTC.

This sequence joins TRBV10-3 and TRBJ1-4; tentatively, D is TRBD1 (5 bases). The germline V and J ends were trimmed by 6 bases and 7 bases, with 15 bases remaining between them. This CDR3 comprises 14 residues. The germline V gene has CDR1 ENHRY and CDR2 SYGVKD. CDR3 nucleotide sequence: TGTGCCATCAGCACCGGGGGGGTTTCTGAAAAACTGTTTTTT. Protein: CAISTGGVSEKLFF.

This clonotype was seen more than once but under ten times. The chain recombines TRBV11-3 with TRBJ2-7, with 12 bases aligning to TRBD2. Germline CDR1 reads SGHNT; CDR2 reads YENEEA. The CDR3 is 16 amino acids. J gave up 6 bases and V 4 bases, and 10 bases lay outside the gene matches. CDR3 in DNA: TGTGCCAGCAGCTCCGCCCCGACTAGCGGGAGAGGCGAGCAGTACTTC. Amino acid sequence: CASSSAPTSGRGEQYF.

The chain employs TRBV6-1 and TRBJ2-7; D call uncertain. The germline CDR1 and CDR2 sequences are MNHNS and SASEGT. With 5 bases removed from V and 4 bases from J, the gap between germline ends came to 9 bases. The CDR3 totals 12 residues. Here the CDR3 DNA reads TGTGCCAGCAGTAAGACCTGGTACGAGCAGTACTTC. The encoded protein is CASSKTWYEQYF.

The chain combines TRBV30 with TRBJ2-5; either TRBD1 or TRBD2 may fit D (6 bases each). The V end lost 5 bases, the J end lost 5 bases, and 21 bases lay between the germline ends. This CDR3 spans 15 amino acids. In germline, CDR1 is GTSNPN, CDR2 SVGIG (reference sequence). CDR3 sequence reads: CAWGSAGRRGETQYF. The CDR3 DNA reads as TGTGCCTGGGGCTCGGCGGGACGTAGGGGGGAGACCCAGTACTTC.

The rearrangement joins TRBV6-6 to TRBJ2-5; D is perhaps TRBD2 (6 bases). The CDR3 has 13 residues. Germline-derived CDR1 and CDR2 are MNHNY and SVGAGI (reference sequence). Trimming shortened V by 4 bases and J by 5 bases, and 11 bases separated the two germline ends. The CDR3 is CASSFGGGETQYF. CDR3 nucleotide sequence: TGTGCCAGCAGTTTCGGGGGTGGGGAGACCCAGTACTTC.

Judged by abundance, this clonotype is medium-sized (0.01 to 0.1%). The CDR3 region is CASSEDGTDTQYF. The CDR3, as DNA: TGTGCCAGCAGTGAGGACGGAACAGATACGCAGTATTTT. V is TRBV6-5 and J is TRBJ2-3; no definite D call. CDR3 size: 13 residues. Trimming took off 5 bases at V and 3 bases at J, with 9 bases between the two ends. The germline V gene encodes CDR1 MNHEY and CDR2 SVGAGI.

The chain couples TRBV24-1 to TRBJ2-7; 8 nucleotides line up with TRBD2. CDR1 is KGHDR, CDR2 SFDVKD, per germline. This CDR3 region has 12 residues. V lost 5 bases and J lost 5; bases outside the gene matches: 1. In DNA form, the CDR3 reads TGTGCCACCAGTGGACTAGCGAACGAGCAGTACTTC. This codes for CATSGLANEQYF.

This clonotype showed up just a few times. The chain has TRBV30 and TRBJ1-2, with no clear D. This CDR3 is 14 amino acids long. The V end lost 0 bases, the J end lost 3 bases, and 11 bases lay between the germline ends. From germline, CDR1 is GTSNPN and CDR2 SVGIG (reference sequence). CDR3 sequence reads: CAWSVPERDYGYTF. The CDR3 bases are TGTGCCTGGAGTGTTCCGGAAAGGGACTATGGCTACACCTTC.

The genes are TRBV12-3 or TRBV12-4 and TRBJ2-2; tentatively, D is TRBD2 (6 bases). This CDR3 is built from 15 residues. Trimming took off 1 base at V and 4 bases at J, with 10 bases between the two ends. The CDR3 loop is CASSLETGATGELFF. CDR3 coding DNA: TGTGCCAGCAGTTTAGAAACGGGAGCCACCGGGGAGCTGTTTTTT.

This chain uses TRBV30 with TRBJ2-7, with a possible D match to TRBD2 (7 bases). V dropped 0 bases and J dropped 5 bases, with 14 bases sitting between them. The CDR3 loop spans 14 amino acids. Per germline, CDR1 GTSNPN and CDR2 SVGIG (reference sequence). The CDR3 DNA is TGTGCCTGGAGTGTGGGGGGGGCCACCGACGAGCAGTACTTC. It is translated as CAWSVGGATDEQYF.

This clonotype occurred a few times. The chain combines TRBV11-3 with TRBJ2-5; 9 nucleotides line up with TRBD1. Losses at the gene ends were 5 bases for V and 1 base for J; bases not matched to a gene: 2. The CDR3 length is 14 residues. The germline V gene encodes CDR1 SGHNT and CDR2 YENEEA. CDR3 nucleotides: TGTGCCAGCAGCCTGACAGGGGGCCAAGAGACCCAGTACTTC. Its protein product is CASSLTGGQETQYF.

This clonotype was observed a handful of times. The chain has TRBV6-1 and TRBJ1-1; 7 nucleotides match TRBD1. The CDR3 is 15 amino acids. Trimming removed 4 bases from V and 1 base from J; junction bases left unmatched: 6. Germline lookup yields CDR1 MNHNS and CDR2 SASEGT. CDR3 DNA: TGTGCCAGCAGTGTACTACAGGGGAAGAACACTGAAGCTTTCTTT. Its protein product is CASSVLQGKNTEAFF.